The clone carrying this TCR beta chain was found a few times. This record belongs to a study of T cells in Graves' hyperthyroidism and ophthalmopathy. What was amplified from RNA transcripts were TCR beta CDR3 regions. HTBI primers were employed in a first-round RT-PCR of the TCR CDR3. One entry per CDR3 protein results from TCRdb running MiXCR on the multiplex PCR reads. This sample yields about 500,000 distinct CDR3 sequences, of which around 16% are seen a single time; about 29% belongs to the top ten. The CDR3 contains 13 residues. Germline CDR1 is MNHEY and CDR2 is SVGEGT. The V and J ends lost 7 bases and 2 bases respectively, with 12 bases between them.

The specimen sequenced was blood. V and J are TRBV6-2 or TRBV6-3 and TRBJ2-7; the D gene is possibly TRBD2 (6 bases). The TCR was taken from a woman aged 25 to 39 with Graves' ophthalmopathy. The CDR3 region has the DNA TGTGCCAGCAAGGCCGGGAGAACCTACGAGCAGTACTTC. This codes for CASKAGRTYEQYF.